Below are 10 T cell receptor beta chains sequenced from a single sample in a study of CD8 T cells in ankylosing spondylitis. TCRdb itself ran the 5' RACE reads through MiXCR, one entry per CDR3 protein. Among about 340,000 distinct CDR3 sequences listed, roughly 14% were seen once. Sequenced input: blood, either unsorted or a sorted T cell fraction (not recorded which). The receptors stem from a male donor with ankylosing spondylitis or in good health (not recorded which).

The chain employs TRBV7-8 and TRBJ2-2; 7 nucleotides match TRBD1. Germline V CDR1 and CDR2: SGHVS, FQNEAQ. The CDR3 runs 16 residues. With 5 bases clipped from V and 4 bases from J, the junction kept 10 bases outside the gene matches. CDR3 amino acids: CASSRGQLTFTGELFF. CDR3 in DNA: TGTGCCAGCAGCAGGGGACAGCTAACCTTCACCGGGGAGCTGTTTTTT.

The chain links TRBV9 to TRBJ2-1; tentative D call: TRBD2 (5 bases). From germline, CDR1 is SGDLS and CDR2 YYNGEE. CDR3 length: 15 amino acids. V was trimmed by 1 base and J by 12 bases, leaving 20 bases between them. The CDR3 DNA sequence: TGTGCCAGCAGCGTAATCGGTGGGAGAGGTTTGGGGCAGTTCTTC. Its translation: CASSVIGGRGLGQFF.

This clonotype was detected many times. The V gene is TRBV7-2, the J gene TRBJ2-5, with D tentatively TRBD2 (6 bases). CDR3 size: 13 residues. The V and J ends lost 4 bases and 4 bases respectively, with 10 bases between them. In germline, CDR1 is SGHTA, CDR2 FQGNSA. CDR3 DNA: TGTGCCAGCAGCTCGGGACTTAGAGAGACCCAGTACTTC. This sequence encodes CASSSGLRETQYF.

In this sample, this clonotype turned up a few times. This chain links TRBV19 with TRBJ1-1; D perhaps matches TRBD1 (5 bases). Trimming removed 4 bases at V and 2 bases at J, with 11 bases between. The CDR3 is 14 residues long. Germline lookup yields CDR1 LNHDA and CDR2 SQIVND (reference sequence). CDR3 coding DNA: TGTGCCAGTAGTAGGGAGACAGCTAACACTGAAGCTTTCTTT. Encoded protein: CASSRETANTEAFF.

The chain couples TRBV19 to TRBJ1-1; possible D gene TRBD1, 5 bases. Germline V gives CDR1 LNHDA, CDR2 SQIVND (reference sequence). V was cut by 5 bases and J by 2 bases, with 21 bases left in between. This CDR3 is built from 17 residues. CDR3 in DNA: TGTGCCAGTAGTTATGACCCCTTAGGGGCCTCTAACACTGAAGCTTTCTTT. Residues: CASSYDPLGASNTEAFF.

This clonotype was picked up a small number of times. The V gene is TRBV3-1, the J gene TRBJ2-1; TRBD2 matches at 14 bases. V lost 4 bases, J lost 4 bases, and 9 bases stayed unmatched. The V gene's germline CDR1 is LGHDT and CDR2 YNNKEL (reference sequence). The CDR3 totals 18 residues. CDR3 loop: CASSREGLAGVSYNEQFF. The CDR3 DNA follows: TGTGCCAGCAGCCGAGAGGGACTAGCGGGAGTGTCTTACAATGAGCAGTTCTTC.

This clonotype occurred many times. The V and J genes are TRBV25-1 and TRBJ1-1; the D gene is possibly TRBD1 (6 bases). Germline CDR1 reads MGHDK; CDR2 reads SYGVNS. Trimming stripped 5 bases from V and 4 bases from J, with 11 bases between. CDR3 length: 13 residues. CDR3: CASSKQGGTEAFF. DNA of the CDR3: TGTGCCAGCAGTAAACAGGGAGGCACTGAAGCTTTCTTT.

This clonotype has more than one count but fewer than ten. The chain carries TRBV12-3 or TRBV12-4 and TRBJ1-1; D is undetermined. This CDR3 contains 14 residues. V was cut by 6 bases and J by 0 bases, with 11 bases left in between. CDR3 coding DNA: TGTGCCAGCAGATACAACGCTATGAACACTGAAGCTTTCTTT. As protein: CASRYNAMNTEAFF.

This CDR3 is CASSQEVVNTEAFF. In nucleotides, the CDR3 is TGTGCCAGCAGCCAAGAAGTTGTGAACACTGAAGCTTTCTTT. The V call is TRBV3-1, the J call TRBJ1-1; D gene unclear. The CDR3 is 14 amino acids. Germline V gene lookup returns CDR1 LGHDT and CDR2 YNNKEL (reference sequence). The V end lost 0 bases, the J end lost 0 bases, and 5 bases lay between the germline ends.

This clonotype has a handful of counts. The CDR3 nucleotides read TGTGCCAGCAGCTCGCGGGGTGGCAACCTCTACAATGAGCAGTTCTTC. This codes for CASSSRGGNLYNEQFF. The chain has TRBV7-2 and TRBJ2-1, with D perhaps matching TRBD2 (6 bases). V was clipped by 4 bases and J by 3 bases, with 16 bases between them. The CDR3 is 16 residues long. Per the germline V gene, CDR1 is SGHTA and CDR2 is FQGNSA.